This T cell receptor beta chain was sequenced in a study of T cell responses to AZD1222 COVID-19 vaccine. Details on this clone: Its antigen is currently unknown.

Study-wide results and caveats: Nearly half of the spike-specific TCRs reportedly recognize variant regions that carry no mutations. At baseline, seropositivity was found in only six or seven AZD1222 recipients. White British ancestry dominated among donors, who included more females, and clonal diversity was possibly underestimated.

The table came from immunoSEQ multiplex PCR; TCRdb's copy has only in-frame clones and leaves some out. The sample has around 70,000 clones; 70% to 80% are singletons. The CDR3 covers 13 residues. Germline CDR1 and CDR2: GTSNPN and SVGIG (reference sequence). V lost 7 bases to trimming and J lost 1 base, with 13 bases between them. This specimen consisted of peripheral blood, obtained on day 0 of MenACWY control vaccination. The TCR comes from an adult in good health. J is TRBJ1-1 and V is TRBV30; D gene uncertain. The CDR3 sequence is CAYLGATNTEAFF. CDR3 DNA sequence: TGTGCCTACCTCGGAGCTACGAACACTGAAGCTTTCTTT. The full variable domain, its missing parts supplied by reference TRBV30 and TRBJ1-1, is SQTIHQWPATLVQPVGSPLSLECTVEGTSNPNLYWYRQAAGRGLQLLFYSVGIGQISSEVPQNLSASRPQDRQFILSSKKLLLSDSGFYLCAYLGATNTEAFFGQGTRLTVV.